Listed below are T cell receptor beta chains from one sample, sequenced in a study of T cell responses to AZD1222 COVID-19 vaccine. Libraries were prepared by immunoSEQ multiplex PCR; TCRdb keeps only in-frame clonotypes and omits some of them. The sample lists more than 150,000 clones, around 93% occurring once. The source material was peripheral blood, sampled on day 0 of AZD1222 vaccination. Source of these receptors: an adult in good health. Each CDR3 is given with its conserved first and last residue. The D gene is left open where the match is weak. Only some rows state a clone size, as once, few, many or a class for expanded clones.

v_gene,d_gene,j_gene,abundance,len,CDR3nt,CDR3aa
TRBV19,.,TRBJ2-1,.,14,TGTGCCAGTAGGAGACGGCCCTCCTACAATGAGCAGTTCTTC,CASRRRPSYNEQFF
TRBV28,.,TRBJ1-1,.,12,TGTGCCAGCAGTGCCGGACATAGTGAAGCTTTCTTT,CASSAGHSEAFF
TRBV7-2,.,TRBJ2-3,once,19,TGTGCCAGCAGCTTAAGCCCTCCTCTATCGCGGGGTCGCACAGATACGCAGTATTTT,CASSLSPPLSRGRTDTQYF
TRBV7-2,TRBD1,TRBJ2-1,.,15,TGTGCCAGCAGCTTAGGGGACAGGGGCTACAATGAGCAGTTCTTC,CASSLGDRGYNEQFF
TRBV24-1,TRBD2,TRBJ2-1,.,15,TGTGCCACCAGTGACCCGGGACTAGCGAACAATGAGCAGTTCTTC,CATSDPGLANNEQFF
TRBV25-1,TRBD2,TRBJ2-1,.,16,TGTGCCAGCAGTGAGGGACTAGCGGGAGGGTACAATGAGCAGTTCTTC,CASSEGLAGGYNEQFF
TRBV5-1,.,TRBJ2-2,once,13,TGCGCCAGCAGCTTACAGGCTACCGGGGAGCTGTTTTTT,CASSLQATGELFF
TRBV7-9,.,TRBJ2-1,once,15,TGTGCCAGCAGCTTAGGCGTCAGAACCTACAATGAGCAGTTCTTC,CASSLGVRTYNEQFF
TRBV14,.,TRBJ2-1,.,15,TGTGCCAGCAGCTACGAAGGGGGGAACTACAATGAGCAGTTCTTC,CASSYEGGNYNEQFF
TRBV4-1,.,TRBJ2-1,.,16,TGCGCCAGCAGTCTGGCCATGGACAACTCCTACAATGAGCAGTTCTTC,CASSLAMDNSYNEQFF
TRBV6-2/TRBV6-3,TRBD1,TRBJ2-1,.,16,TGTGCCAGCAGTGGAAGGGACAGCCGTTCCTACAATGAGCAGTTCTTC,CASSGRDSRSYNEQFF
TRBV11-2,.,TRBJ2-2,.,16,TGTGCCAGCAGCTTAGTCCCAGGAAGGAACACCGGGGAGCTGTTTTTT,CASSLVPGRNTGELFF
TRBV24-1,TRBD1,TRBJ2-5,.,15,TGTGCCACCAGTGGCCCGGGACAGGTCCAAGAGACCCAGTACTTC,CATSGPGQVQETQYF
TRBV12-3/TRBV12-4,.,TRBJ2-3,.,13,TGTGCCAGCAGTTTAACCGAAACAGATACGCAGTATTTT,CASSLTETDTQYF
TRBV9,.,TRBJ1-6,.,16,TGTGCCAGCAGCGTAGGACCCAGCGGTAATAATTCACCCCTCCACTTT,CASSVGPSGNNSPLHF
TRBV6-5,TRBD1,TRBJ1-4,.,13,TGTGCCAGCGTAAGCCAGGGGGAGGAAAAACTGTTTTTT,CASVSQGEEKLFF
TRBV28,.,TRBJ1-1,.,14,TGTGCCAGTCAGACCCAGGGAACGTACACTGAAGCTTTCTTT,CASQTQGTYTEAFF
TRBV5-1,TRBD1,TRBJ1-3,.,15,TGCGCCAGCAGCATTACAGGGGGCTCTGGAAACACCATATATTTT,CASSITGGSGNTIYF
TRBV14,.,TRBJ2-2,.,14,TGTGCCAGCAGCCAAGAGCACAACACCGGGGAGCTGTTTTTT,CASSQEHNTGELFF
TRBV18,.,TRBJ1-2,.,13,TGTGCCAGCTCACCTGACCGGGTAGATGGCTACACCTTC,CASSPDRVDGYTF
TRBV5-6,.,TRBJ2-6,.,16,TGTGCCAGCAGCTCACAAGGGTTTACTGGGGCCAACGTCCTGACTTTC,CASSSQGFTGANVLTF
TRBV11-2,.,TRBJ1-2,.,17,TGTGCCAGCAGCAACTCTCACAGGGTGGGAATCAACTATGGCTACACCTTC,CASSNSHRVGINYGYTF
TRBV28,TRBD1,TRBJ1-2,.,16,TGTGCCAGCAGTATTTTGACAGGGAGGGCTAACTATGGCTACACCTTC,CASSILTGRANYGYTF
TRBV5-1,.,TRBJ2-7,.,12,TGCGCCAGCGGGCGCGAGGGCTACGAGCAGTACTTC,CASGREGYEQYF
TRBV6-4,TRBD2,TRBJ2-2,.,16,TGTGCCAGCAGTGCGCTAGCGGGTAGGAACACCGGGGAGCTGTTTTTT,CASSALAGRNTGELFF
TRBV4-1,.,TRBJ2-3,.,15,TGCGCCAGCAGCTTCCGGGACTCAAGCACAGATACGCAGTATTTT,CASSFRDSSTDTQYF
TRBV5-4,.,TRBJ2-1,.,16,TGTGCCAGCAGCGATAGCGGTTCTAGCTCCTACAATGAGCAGTTCTTC,CASSDSGSSSYNEQFF
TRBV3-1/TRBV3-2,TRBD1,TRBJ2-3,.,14,TGTGCCAGCAGCCAAGGGACAGGGCTCAATACGCAGTATTTT,CASSQGTGLNTQYF
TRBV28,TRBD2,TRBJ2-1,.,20,TGTGCCAGCAGTACACTAGCGGTGAACTATATTACGAGCTCCTACAATGAGCAGTTCTTC,CASSTLAVNYITSSYNEQFF
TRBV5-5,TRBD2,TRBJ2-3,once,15,TGTGCCAGCAGCGCCGGACTAGCGGCAGCAGATACGCAGTATTTT,CASSAGLAAADTQYF
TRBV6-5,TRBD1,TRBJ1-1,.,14,TGTGCCAGCAGTTTATCAGGGGGAGGCACTGAAGCTTTCTTT,CASSLSGGGTEAFF
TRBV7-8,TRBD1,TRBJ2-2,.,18,TGTGCCAGCAGCCCAACCGCGACAGGGTGGGTTCGCACCGGGGAGCTGTTTTTT,CASSPTATGWVRTGELFF
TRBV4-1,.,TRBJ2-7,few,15,TGCGCCAGCAGCCAGGGACCGGGAGAATCCTACGAGCAGTACTTC,CASSQGPGESYEQYF
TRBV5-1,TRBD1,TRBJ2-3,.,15,TGCGCCAGCGCATGGGGACAGTATATATCGGATACGCAGTATTTT,CASAWGQYISDTQYF
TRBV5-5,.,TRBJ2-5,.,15,TGTGCCAGCAGCTACACGGACAGCTACCAAGAGACCCAGTACTTC,CASSYTDSYQETQYF
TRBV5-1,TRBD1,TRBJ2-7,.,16,TGCGCCAGCAGAGACATGACAGGGATCATTCTGGGCGAGCAGTACTTC,CASRDMTGIILGEQYF
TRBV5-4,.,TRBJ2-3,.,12,TGTGCCAGCAGCCAGGGGAGGGATACGCAGTATTTT,CASSQGRDTQYF
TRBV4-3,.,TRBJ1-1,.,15,TGCGCCAGCAGCCAGGCGCAGGGGATGAACACTGAAGCTTTCTTT,CASSQAQGMNTEAFF
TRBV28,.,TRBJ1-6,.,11,TGTGCCAGCAGTTTCGGGTCACCCCTCCACTTT,CASSFGSPLHF
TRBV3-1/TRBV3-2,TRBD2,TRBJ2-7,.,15,TGTGCCAGCAGCCAAGGGATTAGCGGGGCCTACGAGCAGTACTTC,CASSQGISGAYEQYF
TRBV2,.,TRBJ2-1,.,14,TGTGCCAGCAGTGACGGCGGGGCGCACAATGAGCAGTTCTTC,CASSDGGAHNEQFF
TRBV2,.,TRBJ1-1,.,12,TGTGCCAGCAAGGAGGATTACACTGAAGCTTTCTTT,CASKEDYTEAFF
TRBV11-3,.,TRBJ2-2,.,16,TGTGCCAGCAGCTTAGCGAGAGGGGCATACACCGGGGAGCTGTTTTTT,CASSLARGAYTGELFF
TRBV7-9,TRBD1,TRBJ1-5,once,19,TGTGCCAGCAGCTCCGGGAGGACAGGGGGGGATGGTGGCAATCAGCCCCAGCATTTT,CASSSGRTGGDGGNQPQHF
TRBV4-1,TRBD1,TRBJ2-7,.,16,TGCGCCAGCAGCCAGGCCACAGGGGGGAGCTCCTACGAGCAGTACTTC,CASSQATGGSSYEQYF
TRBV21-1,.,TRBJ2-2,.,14,TGTGCCAGCAGCACTTGGGACTTTCCCGGGGAGCTGTTTTTT,CASSTWDFPGELFF
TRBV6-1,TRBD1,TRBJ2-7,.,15,TGTGCCAGCAGTGAATGGGGGCAGGGGGCCTACGAGCAGTACTTC,CASSEWGQGAYEQYF
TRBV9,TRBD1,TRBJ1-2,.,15,TGTGCCAGCAGCGTCCGGGGACAGGGTGCCGATGGCTACACCTTC,CASSVRGQGADGYTF
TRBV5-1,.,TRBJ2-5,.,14,TGCGCCAGCAGCTTGGGTGACTCCGAAGAGACCCAGTACTTC,CASSLGDSEETQYF
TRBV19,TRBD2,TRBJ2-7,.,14,TGTGCCAGTAGTGGGGCTAGCGGCAACTACGAGCAGTACTTC,CASSGASGNYEQYF
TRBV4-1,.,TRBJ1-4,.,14,TGCGCCAGCAGCCATCTAGGACTAAATGAAAAACTGTTTTTT,CASSHLGLNEKLFF
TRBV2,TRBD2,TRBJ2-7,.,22,TGTGCCAGCATCCGGGGCTTACAGGGACTAGCGGGAGGGCCGGTTATTTGGCCGGAGCAGTACTTC,CASIRGLQGLAGGPVIWPEQYF
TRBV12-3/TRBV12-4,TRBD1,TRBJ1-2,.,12,TGTGCCAGCAGGGACAGGGTGGATGGCTACACCTTC,CASRDRVDGYTF